This T cell receptor beta chain was profiled in a study of T-cell reconstitution after alpha-beta-depleted transplantation in children. The TCRbeta library incorporated unique molecular identifiers. MiXCR, applied by TCRdb to the PCR reads, yields one record per CDR3 protein. The sample includes 150,000 to 200,000 distinct CDR3 sequences, over 5.5% of them seen just once. CDR1 is SGHAT, CDR2 FQDESV, per germline (reference sequence). V lost 0 bases to trimming and J lost 9 bases; unmatched junction nucleotides: 8. The CDR3 length is 15 residues. The sample holds many counts of this clonotype. The clonotype originates from a human donor who donated a stem cell graft to a child with Wiskott-Aldrich syndrome. The chain recombines TRBV11-1 with TRBJ2-1; 7 bases match TRBD2. Sequences were derived from PBMCs from the stem cell graft donor, sampled from the stem cell graft. CDR3 nucleotides: TGTGCCAGCAGCTTAGCCGTTGCGGGGAGGGGTGAGCAGTTCTTC. It translates to CASSLAVAGRGEQFF.